Following are 24 T cell receptor beta chains from one sample sequenced in a study of shared clonotypes between healthy human individuals (TCRdb year 2020). The library was obtained by the immunoSEQ multiplex PCR assay. Drawn from immuneACCESS, this table holds only the in-frame rearrangements with V and J called that TCRdb kept. Clones are partly lost; checked studies trace under half to an unresolved V gene and leave the rest unexplained. The sample data list around 440,000 clones, and 75% to 80% of these were observed just once. Around 12% of the sample lies in the top ten. Material: PBMCs. Receptors originate from a middle-aged woman in good health. Some clones in this sample may be carry-over from other donors' samples.

This chain links TRBV5-1 with TRBJ2-5; possible D gene TRBD1, 5 bases. Looked up from germline, CDR1 is SGHRS and CDR2 is YFSETQ. The V and J ends lost 0 bases and 2 bases respectively, with 11 bases between them. The length of the CDR3 is 15 residues. This chain's CDR3 is CASSLVAYRQETQYF. The CDR3 DNA reads as TGCGCCAGCAGCTTGGTGGCTTACAGGCAAGAGACCCAGTACTTC.

V is TRBV5-4 and J is TRBJ2-5, with D possibly being TRBD2 (5 bases). With 4 bases removed from V and 2 bases from J, the gap between germline ends came to 15 bases. From germline, CDR1 is SGHNT and CDR2 YYREEE (reference sequence). The CDR3 has 15 residues. Written as DNA, the CDR3 is TGTGCCAGCAGCGCTAGAATAGGAGGTCAAGAGACCCAGTACTTC. Protein: CASSARIGGQETQYF.

As to this clone: A much bigger clone sits one base away, suggesting this may be a read error. The identical CDR3 is also encoded by other nucleotide sequences in the sample. This CDR3 reads CAWSVETGHYEQYF. CDR3 coding DNA: TGCGCCTGGAGTGTGGAGACAGGGCATTACGAGCAGTACTTC. This chain uses TRBV30 with TRBJ2-7; 7 bases are shared with TRBD1. The germline V gene has CDR1 GTSNPN and CDR2 SVGIG (reference sequence). The CDR3 sequence is 14 residues long.

The rearrangement joins TRBV7-6 to TRBJ1-4; D is uncertain. V lost 3 bases to trimming and J lost 4 bases, with 9 bases between them. The CDR3 is 14 residues long. The V gene's germline CDR1 is SGHVS and CDR2 FNYEAQ. In DNA form, the CDR3 reads TGTGCCAGCAGCTTTCGCCAACATAATGAAAAACTGTTTTTT. It specifies CASSFRQHNEKLFF.

The gene calls are TRBV28 and TRBJ1-2, with D perhaps matching TRBD1 (5 bases). Per germline, CDR1 MDHEN and CDR2 SYDVKM. V dropped 4 bases and J dropped 4 bases, with 13 bases sitting between them. There are 14 residues in the CDR3. The CDR3 region has the DNA TGTGCCAGCAGTTCGACGCAGGGCCCCTATGGCTACACCTTC. It translates to CASSSTQGPYGYTF.

The rearrangement joins TRBV4-3 to TRBJ2-7; tentative D call: TRBD2 (7 bases). The CDR3 covers 15 residues. Germline V gene sequence: CDR1 LGHNA, CDR2 YSLEER. The V gene lost 0 bases and the J gene lost 4 bases, with 13 bases spanning the gap. CDR3 sequence: CASSQDWRGPYEQYF. Written as DNA, the CDR3 is TGCGCCAGCAGCCAAGACTGGCGGGGGCCATACGAGCAGTACTTC.

This chain connects TRBV6-6 to TRBJ2-6; D remains unclear. Deletions cut 10 bases from V and 4 bases from J, with 8 bases between. Germline CDR1 MNHNY, CDR2 SVGAGI (reference sequence). This CDR3 spans 12 amino acids. The CDR3 DNA reads as TGTGCCACCTTTTCCGGGGCCAACGTCCTGACTTTC. Encoded protein: CATFSGANVLTF.

The chain is built from TRBV28 and TRBJ2-1, with 9 bases lining up with TRBD2. This CDR3 is 12 amino acids long. V lost 7 bases to trimming and J lost 12 bases; unmatched junction nucleotides: 7. Per the germline V gene, CDR1 is MDHEN and CDR2 is SYDVKM. CDR3 in DNA: TGTGCCAGCAACGGGGGCGGGAGGGTGCAGTTCTTC. Translating gives CASNGGGRVQFF.

On this clone itself: Other DNA sequences in this specimen translate into the identical CDR3. This rearrangement joins TRBV29-1 to TRBJ2-7, with D perhaps TRBD1 (6 bases). The CDR3 is 12 amino acids. The germline V and J ends were trimmed by 7 bases and 1 base, with 11 bases remaining between them. Looked up from germline, CDR1 is SQVTM and CDR2 is ANQGSEA. The CDR3 loop is CSAGGGSYEQYF. The CDR3 coding sequence is TGCAGCGCTGGGGGCGGTTCCTACGAGCAGTACTTC.

As for this clone: A read error may be the cause here, since a much bigger clone is one base away. J is TRBJ2-1 and V is TRBV11-1, with 12 bases that match TRBD2. V was pared by 4 bases and J by 12 bases, with 13 bases of the junction left unmatched. Germline V gives CDR1 SGHAT, CDR2 FQDESV (reference sequence). This CDR3 region has 16 residues. Written as DNA, the CDR3 is TGTGCCAGCAGCTCCACTGCGGCTAGCGGGAGGGGAGGGCAGTTCTTC. It is translated as CASSSTAASGRGGQFF.

The chain employs TRBV19 and TRBJ2-6; the D gene is possibly TRBD2 (7 bases). Germline V gene lookup returns CDR1 LNHDA and CDR2 SQIVND (reference sequence). V dropped 5 bases and J dropped 0 bases, with 14 bases sitting between them. The CDR3 spans 17 residues. CDR3 sequence reads: CASSGGGRNSGANVLTF. The DNA of the CDR3 is TGTGCCAGTAGTGGCGGGGGCCGAAACTCTGGGGCCAACGTCCTGACTTTC.

The CDR3 reads CASSTTDRALYGYTF. The CDR3 region has the DNA TGTGCCAGTAGTACCACCGACAGGGCCTTGTATGGCTACACCTTC. This chain connects TRBV19 to TRBJ1-2; 7 positions match TRBD1. V lost 4 bases to trimming and J lost 5 bases; unmatched junction nucleotides: 10. Germline V CDR1 and CDR2: LNHDA, SQIVND (reference sequence). The CDR3 is made up of 15 amino acids.

This clone came up once. The genes are TRBV5-6 and TRBJ2-3; D unclear. The CDR3 runs to 15 residues. The V gene lost 1 base and the J gene lost 0 bases, with 9 bases spanning the gap. Germline V gives CDR1 SGHDT, CDR2 YYEEEE. The CDR3 loop is CASSLISRSTDTQYF. DNA for the CDR3: TGTGCCAGCAGCTTGATATCGAGAAGCACAGATACGCAGTATTTT.

The CDR3 reads CSVGSGRFEQYF. CDR3 bases: TGCAGCGTTGGGTCAGGGAGGTTCGAGCAGTACTTC. The chain uses TRBV29-1 and TRBJ2-7; D perhaps matches TRBD2 (6 bases). The CDR3 runs 12 residues. Germline CDR1 and CDR2: SQVTM and ANQGSEA. Trimming pared 4 bases from V and 6 bases from J, leaving 13 bases between.

The V and J genes are TRBV5-8 and TRBJ1-1; unclear D gene. The germline V gene has CDR1 SGHTS and CDR2 YDEGEE. This CDR3 region has 13 residues. V was clipped by 3 bases and J by 1 base, with 7 bases between them. The CDR3 here is CASSSGPNTEAFF. The CDR3 DNA follows: TGTGCCAGCAGCTCAGGACCGAACACTGAAGCTTTCTTT.

The CDR3 bases are TGCGCCAGCAGCTTGTTGGAGCGGGAGCTCCACTCGGCGCAGTTCTTC. Encoded protein: CASSLLERELHSAQFF. The chain links TRBV5-1 to TRBJ2-1, with 8 bases lining up with TRBD2. V gave up 1 base and J gave up 12 bases; unmatched junction bases: 15. Germline V gene data show CDR1 as SGHRS and CDR2 as YFSETQ. This CDR3 has 16 residues.

The V call is TRBV7-8, the J call TRBJ2-5; 16 bases fit TRBD2. The CDR3 is made up of 21 amino acids. Germline V gene lookup returns CDR1 SGHVS and CDR2 FQNEAQ. The V gene end was trimmed by 2 bases and the J gene end by 5 bases; junction bases not matched to a gene: 17. The CDR3 protein is CASSLSRRGLAGGQVRETQYF. CDR3 DNA sequence: TGTGCCAGCAGCTTATCCCGGAGGGGACTAGCGGGAGGGCAAGTTCGGGAGACCCAGTACTTC.

This clone was recorded at least ten times. This chain connects TRBV29-1 to TRBJ2-5; D call uncertain. This CDR3 is built from 10 residues. V was pared by 5 bases and J by 4 bases, with 5 bases between. From germline, CDR1 is SQVTM and CDR2 ANQGSEA. In nucleotides, the CDR3 is TGCAGCGTTCTTGTAGAGACCCAGTACTTC. As protein: CSVLVETQYF.

The rearrangement links TRBV9 to TRBJ2-6; D perhaps matches TRBD2 (5 bases). CDR1 is SGDLS, CDR2 YYNGEE, per germline. Trimming cost V 4 bases and J 1 base, with 15 bases left between them. The CDR3 runs 17 residues. CDR3 amino acids: CASSIGRRRSGANVLTF. The CDR3 region has the DNA TGTGCCAGCAGCATAGGACGGAGGAGATCTGGGGCCAACGTCCTGACTTTC.

This chain uses TRBV15 with TRBJ1-5, with D uncertain. Germline lookup yields CDR1 LNHNV and CDR2 YYDKDF (reference sequence). The V end lost 0 bases, the J end lost 2 bases, and 11 bases lay between the germline ends. The CDR3 extends over 16 amino acids. This chain's CDR3 is CATSRDLAAGNQPQHF. The DNA for the CDR3 is TGTGCCACCAGCAGAGATCTTGCAGCGGGCAATCAGCCCCAGCATTTT.

This rearrangement joins TRBV2 to TRBJ2-6, with TRBD2 as a possible D gene (5 bases). Trimming stripped 6 bases from V and 5 bases from J, with 11 bases between. Germline V lookup: CDR1 SNHLY, CDR2 FYNNEI. The CDR3 is 14 residues long. CDR3 sequence reads: CASRRGIWANVLTF. The CDR3 DNA reads TGTGCCAGCAGACGAGGGATATGGGCCAACGTCCTGACTTTC.

This chain connects TRBV25-1 to TRBJ1-1; possible D gene TRBD1, 5 bases. Trimming pared 5 bases from V and 3 bases from J, leaving 10 bases between. This CDR3 comprises 13 residues. From germline, CDR1 is MGHDK and CDR2 SYGVNS. CDR3 region: CASSRGWDTEAFF. DNA for the CDR3: TGTGCCAGCAGTAGGGGTTGGGACACTGAAGCTTTCTTT. Full variable domain (remainder filled in from reference TRBV25-1 and TRBJ1-1): EADIYQTPRYLVIGTGKKITLECSQTMGHDKMYWYQQDPGMELHLIHYSYGVNSTEKGDLSSESTVSRIRTEHFPLTLESARPSHTSQYLCASSRGWDTEAFFGQGTRLTVV.

The CDR3 nucleotides read TGTGCCAGCAGCCACCCAGGGACTAGCCCAATGGAGACCCAGTACTTC. Translated, it gives CASSHPGTSPMETQYF. This sequence joins TRBV4-2 and TRBJ2-5; TRBD2 matches at 9 bases. V trimming: 3 bases; J trimming: 5 bases; junction bases outside the gene matches: 10. Germline CDR1 reads LGHNA; CDR2 reads YNFKEQ. The CDR3 loop spans 16 amino acids.

This clone was counted between two and nine times. The rearrangement links TRBV30 to TRBJ1-1; D is undetermined. CDR1 is GTSNPN and CDR2 is SVGIG in the germline V gene (reference sequence). The CDR3 spans 13 residues. The V gene lost 0 bases and the J gene lost 3 bases, with 8 bases spanning the gap. As DNA, the CDR3 is TGTGCCTGGAGTGTGGGAATCTACACTGAAGCTTTCTTT. It encodes CAWSVGIYTEAFF.